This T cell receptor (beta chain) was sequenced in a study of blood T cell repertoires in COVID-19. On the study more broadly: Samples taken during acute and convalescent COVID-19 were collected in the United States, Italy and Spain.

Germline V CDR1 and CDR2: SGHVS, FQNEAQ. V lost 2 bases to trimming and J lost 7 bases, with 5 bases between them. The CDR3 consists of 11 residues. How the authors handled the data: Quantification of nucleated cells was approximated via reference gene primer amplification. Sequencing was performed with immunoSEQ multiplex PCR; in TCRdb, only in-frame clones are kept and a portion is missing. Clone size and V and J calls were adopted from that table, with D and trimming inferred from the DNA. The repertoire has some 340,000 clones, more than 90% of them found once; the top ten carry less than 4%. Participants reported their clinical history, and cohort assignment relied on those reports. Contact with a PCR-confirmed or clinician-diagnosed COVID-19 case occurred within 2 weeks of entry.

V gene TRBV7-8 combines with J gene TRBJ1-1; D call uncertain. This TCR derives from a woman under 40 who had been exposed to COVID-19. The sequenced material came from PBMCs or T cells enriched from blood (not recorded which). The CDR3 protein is CASSLQIEAFF. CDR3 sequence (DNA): TGTGCCAGCAGCTTACAAATTGAAGCTTTCTTT.